This T cell receptor (beta chain) is from a study of beta chain features in type 1 diabetes. The study, taken as a whole, reports: Moderate yet significant TCRB CDR3 shortening was seen in Type 1 diabetes patients in all four CD4+ subsets. The question of HLA type influencing TCRB rearrangement was one that remained unresolved here. When cDNA is sequenced, cells with high TCR expression could be over-represented.

A word on this clone: Its specificity is unknown.

As every portion of the isolated RNA was reverse transcribed, the sequencing read expressed TCRB transcripts. Using immunoSEQ multiplex PCR, the repertoire was profiled, and TCRdb retains in-frame clones only, with some absent. The sample has 250,000 or so clones; approximately 20% are singletons. This CDR3 comprises 14 residues. Trimming pared 3 bases from V and 0 bases from J, leaving 11 bases between. Germline V CDR1 and CDR2: SQVTM, ANQGSEA. This chain uses TRBV29-1 with TRBJ1-1; maybe TRBD1 (6 bases). The TCR sequence derives from a woman in her thirties or forties with type 1 diabetes. The sequenced sample consisted of naive CD4+ T cells from blood. The CDR3 loop reads CSVEEDSLNTEAFF. The DNA for the CDR3 is TGCAGCGTTGAGGAGGACAGCTTGAACACTGAAGCTTTCTTT.